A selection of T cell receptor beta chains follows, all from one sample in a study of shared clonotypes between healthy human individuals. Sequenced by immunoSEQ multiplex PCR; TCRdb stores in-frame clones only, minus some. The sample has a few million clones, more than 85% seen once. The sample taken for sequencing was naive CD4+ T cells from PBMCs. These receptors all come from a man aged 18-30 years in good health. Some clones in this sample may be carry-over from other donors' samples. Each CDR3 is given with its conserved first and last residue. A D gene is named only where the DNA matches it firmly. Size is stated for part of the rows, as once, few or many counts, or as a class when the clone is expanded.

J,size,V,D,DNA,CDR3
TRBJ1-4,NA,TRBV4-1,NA,TGCGCCAGCAGCCCGGGACGCTCCGAGGAACTGTTTTTT,CASSPGRSEELFF
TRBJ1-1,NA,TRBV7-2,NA,TGTGCCAGCAGCGTTAACATCAACACTGAAGCTTTCTTT,CASSVNINTEAFF
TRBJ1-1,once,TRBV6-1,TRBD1,TGTGCCAGCCGCTCCCGAGAGGGGGCCCCTGAAGCTTTCTTT,CASRSREGAPEAFF
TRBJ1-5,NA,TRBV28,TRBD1,TGTGCCAGCAGTTTTGGGACAGGGCGAGGGCAGCCCCAGCATTTT,CASSFGTGRGQPQHF
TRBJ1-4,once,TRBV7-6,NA,TGTGCCAGCAGCTTAGTTCCGAACCTTAATGAAAAACTGTTTTTT,CASSLVPNLNEKLFF
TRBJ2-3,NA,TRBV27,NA,TGTGCCAGCAGTATCAGGGTTCCGAGCACAGATACGCAGTATTTT,CASSIRVPSTDTQYF
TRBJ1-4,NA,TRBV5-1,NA,TGCGCCAGCAGCCCTGGGGCGTCGACTAATGAAAAACTGTTTTTT,CASSPGASTNEKLFF
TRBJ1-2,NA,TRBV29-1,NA,TGCAGCGTTGAGATGGAACAGGGAGGTGCTGGCTACACCTTC,CSVEMEQGGAGYTF
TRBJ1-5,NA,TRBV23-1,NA,TGCGCCAGCAGCCAAGGACGTGGCAATCAGCCCCAGCATTTT,CASSQGRGNQPQHF
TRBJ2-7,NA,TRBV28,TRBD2,TGTGCCAGCACCGCAGGACTAGCGGGTTCGTACTTC,CASTAGLAGSYF
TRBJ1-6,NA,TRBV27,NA,TGTGCCAGCCAGAGACAGGTGAATTCACCCCTCCACTTT,CASQRQVNSPLHF
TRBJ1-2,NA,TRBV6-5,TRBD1,TGTGCCAGCAGATCCGACAGGGGTCACGGCTACACCTTC,CASRSDRGHGYTF
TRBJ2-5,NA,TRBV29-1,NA,TGCAGCGTTGACAGGTGGGAGACCCAGTACTTC,CSVDRWETQYF
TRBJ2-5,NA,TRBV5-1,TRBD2,TGCGCCAGCAGCCATACACGACTAGCGGGAGCCCATCAAGAGACCCAGTACTTC,CASSHTRLAGAHQETQYF
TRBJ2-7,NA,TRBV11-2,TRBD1,TGTGCCAGCAGCTTAGCGCGGACAGGGACCTACGAGCAGTACTTC,CASSLARTGTYEQYF
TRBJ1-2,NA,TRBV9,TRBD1,TGTGCCAGCAGCGTCGGGACAGCAGCCTATGGCTACACCTTC,CASSVGTAAYGYTF
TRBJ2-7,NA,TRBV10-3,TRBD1,TGTGCCATCAGAGACCGGGACAGGGTGGGGGAGCAGTACTTC,CAIRDRDRVGEQYF
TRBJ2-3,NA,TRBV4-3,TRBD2,TGCGCCAGCAGCCAACAACTTAGGACTAGCGGGAGACTGGGTGCAGATACGCAGTATTTT,CASSQQLRTSGRLGADTQYF
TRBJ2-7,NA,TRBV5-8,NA,TGTGCCAGCAGCCCCTTCTACGAGCAGTACTTC,CASSPFYEQYF
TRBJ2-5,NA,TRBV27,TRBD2,TGTGCCAGCAGTCCAACGGCGGGGGTTGTCGAGACCCAGTACTTC,CASSPTAGVVETQYF
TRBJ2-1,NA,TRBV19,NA,TGTGCCAGTAGTGACGGGAGAGTAGCCAATGAGCAGTTCTTC,CASSDGRVANEQFF
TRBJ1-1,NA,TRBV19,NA,TGTGCCAGTAGTATAGATCTATGGGCGGGGAATACTGAAGCTTTCTTT,CASSIDLWAGNTEAFF
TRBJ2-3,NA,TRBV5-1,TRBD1,TGCGCCAGCAGCCTAGGACAGGTTGAAGATACGCAGTATTTT,CASSLGQVEDTQYF
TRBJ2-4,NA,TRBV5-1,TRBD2,TGCGCCAGCAGCCGAAGACTAGCGGGCCTTATTCAGTACTTC,CASSRRLAGLIQYF
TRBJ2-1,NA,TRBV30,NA,TGTGCCTGGGAGGGGGATTCCTACAATGAGCAGTTCTTC,CAWEGDSYNEQFF
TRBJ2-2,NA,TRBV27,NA,TGTGCCAGCAGATCCCGAGGGTTCGCCTCCCTAGGAGGGACCGGGGAGCTGTTTTTT,CASRSRGFASLGGTGELFF
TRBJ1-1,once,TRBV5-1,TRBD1,TGCGCCAGCAGCCCGAGGGTCAGGGGGTCAGGGAACACTGAAGCTTTCTTT,CASSPRVRGSGNTEAFF
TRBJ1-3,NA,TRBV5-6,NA,TGTGCCAGCAGCTACAGGGCCCTCTCTGGAAACACCATATATTTT,CASSYRALSGNTIYF
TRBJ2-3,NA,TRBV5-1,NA,TGCGCCAGCTCGATGGGCTACACAGATACGCAGTATTTT,CASSMGYTDTQYF
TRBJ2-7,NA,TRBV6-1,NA,TGTGCCACCGGGACGGCCCGAGTCGGATCCTACGAGCAGTACTTC,CATGTARVGSYEQYF
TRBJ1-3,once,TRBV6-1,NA,TGTGCCAGCAGCGCCGGGACACACTCTGGAAACACCATATATTTT,CASSAGTHSGNTIYF
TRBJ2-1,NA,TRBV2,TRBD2,TGTGCCAGCAGTGGGCTACTAGCGGACGCCTACAATGAGCAGTTCTTC,CASSGLLADAYNEQFF
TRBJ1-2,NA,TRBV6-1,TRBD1,TGTGCCAGCAGTGAAATTCCAGGGGGCGGCTACACCTTC,CASSEIPGGGYTF
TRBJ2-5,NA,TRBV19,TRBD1,TGTGCCAGTACCATTCTAGGTACAGGGGGCCAAGAGACCCAGTACTTC,CASTILGTGGQETQYF
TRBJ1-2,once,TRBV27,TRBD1,TGTGCCAGCAGTTTAAGACCGGACAGGTTGGTGGGGTATGGCTACACCTTC,CASSLRPDRLVGYGYTF
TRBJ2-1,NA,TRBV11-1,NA,TGTGCCAGCAGCCGAGGCCGTTGGACACGACAGTTCTTC,CASSRGRWTRQFF
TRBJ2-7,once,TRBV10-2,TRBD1,TGCGCCAGCAGTGAGCAGGGGGCGAGCGAGCAGTACTTC,CASSEQGASEQYF
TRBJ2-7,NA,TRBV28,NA,TGTGCCAGCAGTTTATCGTCGATACGTAACGAGCAGTACTTC,CASSLSSIRNEQYF
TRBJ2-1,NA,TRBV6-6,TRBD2,TGTGCCAGCAGTTACGGGAGGGCCCACTCCTACAATGAGCAGTTCTTC,CASSYGRAHSYNEQFF
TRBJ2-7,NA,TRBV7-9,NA,TGTGCCAGCACCACAGAGGGTGGGAGCTCCTACGAGCAGTACTTC,CASTTEGGSSYEQYF
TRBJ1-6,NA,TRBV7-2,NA,TGTGCCAGCAGCCACAACTCGGCCTCCAATTCACCCCTCCACTTT,CASSHNSASNSPLHF
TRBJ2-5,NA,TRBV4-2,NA,TGTGCCAGCAGCCAAGCAGGTGGTAACGTAGAGACCCAGTACTTC,CASSQAGGNVETQYF
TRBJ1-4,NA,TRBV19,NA,TGTGCCAGTAGTATAACAGCAACTAATGAAAAACTGTTTTTT,CASSITATNEKLFF
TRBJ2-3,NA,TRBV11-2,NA,TGTGCCAGCAGCTTAGTAACTAGCACAGATACGCAGTATTTT,CASSLVTSTDTQYF
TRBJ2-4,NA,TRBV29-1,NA,TGCAGCGTTGAAGGTAGGACCAAAAACATTCAGTACTTC,CSVEGRTKNIQYF
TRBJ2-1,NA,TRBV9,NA,TGTGCCAGCAGCGTAGAACCCAGCTCCTACAATGAGCAGTTCTTC,CASSVEPSSYNEQFF
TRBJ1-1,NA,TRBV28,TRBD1,TGTGCCAGTTGGAGTCGACAGGGGACTGAAGCTTTCTTT,CASWSRQGTEAFF
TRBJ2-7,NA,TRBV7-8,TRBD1,TGTGCCAGCAGCTTCCGGGACAGGGGCTACGAGCAGTACTTC,CASSFRDRGYEQYF
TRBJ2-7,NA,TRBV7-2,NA,TGTGCCAGCAGCTTGGGCCCGACAGCCTCCTACGAGCAGTACTTC,CASSLGPTASYEQYF
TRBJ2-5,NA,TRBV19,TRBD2,TGTGCCAGTACCGGGACTAGCGGGAAAGAGACCCAGTACTTC,CASTGTSGKETQYF
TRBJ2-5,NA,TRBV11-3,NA,TGTGCCAGCAGCCCAGGGAGGACCTCCGGGGAGACCCAGTACTTC,CASSPGRTSGETQYF
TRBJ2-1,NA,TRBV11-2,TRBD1,TGTGCCAGCCGAATGCCCCGGGACAGGGGGCAGGGTGAGCAGTTCTTC,CASRMPRDRGQGEQFF
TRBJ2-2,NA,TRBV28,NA,TGTGCCAGCAGGGGGTTGTTTTTGAGCGGGGAGCTGTTTTTT,CASRGLFLSGELFF
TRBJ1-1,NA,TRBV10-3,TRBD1,TGTGCCATCAGTGAGGGAGGGGGCTGGAAGTGGGCTGAAGCTTTCTTT,CAISEGGGWKWAEAFF
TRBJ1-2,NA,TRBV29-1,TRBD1,TGCAGCGCAGGGGACAGGACCGTTAAGGGCTACACCTTC,CSAGDRTVKGYTF
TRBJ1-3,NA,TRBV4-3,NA,TGCGCCAGCAGCTTTGCAAGGACGGCCTCTGGAAACACCATATATTTT,CASSFARTASGNTIYF
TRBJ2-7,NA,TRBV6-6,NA,TGTGCCAGCAAACCCTCGGGCTACGAGCAGTACTTC,CASKPSGYEQYF